This entry lists 4 T cell receptor beta chains sequenced from one sample in a study of T cell responses to AZD1222 COVID-19 vaccine. Using immunoSEQ multiplex PCR, the repertoire was profiled, and TCRdb retains in-frame clones only, with some absent. The sample lists about 160,000 clones, 85% to 90% seen once, with 6.5% to 7% in the top ten. Sequencing used peripheral blood, obtained on day 0 of AZD1222 vaccination. All receptors come from an adult in good health.

V and J are TRBV5-4 and TRBJ1-6; 9 bases agree with TRBD1. Looked up from germline, CDR1 is SGHNT and CDR2 is YYREEE (reference sequence). V shed 0 bases, J shed 9 bases, and the junction held 13 bases outside the gene matches. The CDR3 has 18 residues. Written as DNA, the CDR3 is TGTGCCAGCAGCTTGGCTCCCTATTCGGGACAGGGCACTTCACCCCTCCACTTT. Translated, it gives CASSLAPYSGQGTSPLHF.

This clone has only one observation. The rearrangement joins TRBV11-2 to TRBJ1-1; TRBD1 might be the D (5 bases). The V end lost 3 bases, the J end lost 1 base, and 15 bases lay between the germline ends. CDR3 length: 16 residues. Germline CDR1 is SGHAT and CDR2 is FQNNGV. The CDR3 here is CASSFTKGRKNTEAFF. CDR3 coding DNA: TGTGCCAGCAGCTTTACAAAGGGACGGAAGAACACTGAAGCTTTCTTT.

V usage is TRBV12-5 and J usage is TRBJ2-2; D is perhaps TRBD2 (5 bases). CDR1 LGHNT and CDR2 FRNRAP come from the germline V gene. The CDR3 is 12 residues long. Trimming shortened V by 6 bases and J by 7 bases, and 9 bases separated the two germline ends. The CDR3 DNA reads TGTGCTAGTGGCGAGGGTGTCGGGGAGCTGTTTTTT. It codes for CASGEGVGELFF.

The CDR3 loop reads CASSKSGQGDYGYTF. The CDR3 DNA reads TGCGCCAGCAGCAAGAGTGGACAGGGCGACTATGGCTACACCTTC. This chain joins TRBV5-1 and TRBJ1-2; TRBD1 aligns across 8 bases. V was clipped by 4 bases and J by 3 bases; unmatched bases: 8. CDR1 SGHRS and CDR2 YFSETQ come from the germline V gene. The CDR3 has 15 amino acids. Filled out from reference TRBV5-1 and TRBJ1-2, the complete variable domain reads KAGVTQTPRYLIKTRGQQVTLSCSPISGHRSVSWYQQTPGQGLQFLFEYFSETQRNKGNFPGRFSGRQFSNSRSEMNVSTLELGDSALYLCASSKSGQGDYGYTFGSGTRLTVV.